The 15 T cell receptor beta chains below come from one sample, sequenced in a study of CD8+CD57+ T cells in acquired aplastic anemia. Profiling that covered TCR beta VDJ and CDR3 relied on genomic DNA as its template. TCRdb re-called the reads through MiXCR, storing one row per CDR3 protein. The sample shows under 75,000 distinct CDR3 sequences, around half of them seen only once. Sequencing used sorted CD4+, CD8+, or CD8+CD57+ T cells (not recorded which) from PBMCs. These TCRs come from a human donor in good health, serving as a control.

The CDR3 is CSAQQGEGYGYTF. In DNA, the CDR3 is TGCAGTGCTCAGCAGGGGGAAGGCTATGGCTACACCTTC. The V and J genes are TRBV20-1 and TRBJ1-2; 7 bases are a match to TRBD1. After removal of 5 bases from V and 4 bases from J, the junction contained 7 bases not matched to a gene. The CDR3 has 13 residues. Per the germline V gene, CDR1 is DFQATT and CDR2 is SNEGSKA (reference sequence).

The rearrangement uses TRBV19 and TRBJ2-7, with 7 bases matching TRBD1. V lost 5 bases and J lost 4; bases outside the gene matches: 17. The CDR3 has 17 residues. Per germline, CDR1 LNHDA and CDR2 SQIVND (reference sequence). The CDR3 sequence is CASSALIGQDQPYEQYF. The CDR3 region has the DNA TGTGCCAGTAGTGCCCTCATCGGACAGGACCAACCTTACGAGCAGTACTTC.

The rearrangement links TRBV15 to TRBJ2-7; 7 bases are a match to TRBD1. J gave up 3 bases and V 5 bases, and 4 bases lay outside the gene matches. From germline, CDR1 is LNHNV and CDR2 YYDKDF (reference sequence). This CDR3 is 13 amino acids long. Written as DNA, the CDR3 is TGTGCCACCAGCCCGGGACAGAGCTACGAGCAGTACTTC. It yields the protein CATSPGQSYEQYF.

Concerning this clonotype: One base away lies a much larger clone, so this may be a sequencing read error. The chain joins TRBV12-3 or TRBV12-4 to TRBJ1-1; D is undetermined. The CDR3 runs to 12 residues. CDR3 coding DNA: TGTGCCGGCAGTTTTCAGGCCACTGAAGCTTTCTTT. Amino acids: CAGSFQATEAFF.

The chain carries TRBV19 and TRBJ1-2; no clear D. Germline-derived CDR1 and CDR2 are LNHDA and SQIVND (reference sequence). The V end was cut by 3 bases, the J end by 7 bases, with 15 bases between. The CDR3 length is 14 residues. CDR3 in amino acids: CASSMNGRIFGYTF. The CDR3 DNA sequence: TGTGCCAGTAGTATGAATGGCAGGATCTTTGGCTACACCTTC.

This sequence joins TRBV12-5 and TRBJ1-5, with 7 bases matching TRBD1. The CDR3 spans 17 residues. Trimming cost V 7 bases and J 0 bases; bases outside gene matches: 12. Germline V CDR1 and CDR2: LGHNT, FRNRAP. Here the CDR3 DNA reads TGTGCTAGTGCTCCAGGACAGGCAACGTATAGCAATCAGCCCCAGCATTTT. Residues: CASAPGQATYSNQPQHF.

The CDR3, as DNA: TGCGCCAGCATGAAGGGGGGGGCGAGCGGCTACACCTTC. Translated: CASMKGGASGYTF. V and J are TRBV5-1 and TRBJ1-2, with D perhaps TRBD1 (6 bases). The CDR3 length is 13 residues. Trimming took 6 bases from V and 8 from J, leaving 17 bases between them. Germline CDR1 SGHRS, CDR2 YFSETQ. Supplemented by reference TRBV5-1 and TRBJ1-2, the full variable domain reads KAGVTQTPRYLIKTRGQQVTLSCSPISGHRSVSWYQQTPGQGLQFLFEYFSETQRNKGNFPGRFSGRQFSNSRSEMNVSTLELGDSALYLCASMKGGASGYTFGSGTRLTVV.

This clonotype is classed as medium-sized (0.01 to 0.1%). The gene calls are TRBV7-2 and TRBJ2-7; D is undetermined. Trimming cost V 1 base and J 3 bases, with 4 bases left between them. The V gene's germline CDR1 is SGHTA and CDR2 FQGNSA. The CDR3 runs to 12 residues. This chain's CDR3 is CASSLDLYEQYF. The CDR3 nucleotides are TGTGCCAGCAGCTTAGACCTCTACGAGCAGTACTTC.

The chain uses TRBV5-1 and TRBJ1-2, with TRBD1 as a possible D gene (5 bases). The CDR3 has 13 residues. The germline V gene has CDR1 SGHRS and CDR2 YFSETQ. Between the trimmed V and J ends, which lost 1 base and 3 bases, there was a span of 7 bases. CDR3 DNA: TGCGCCAGCAGCTTGCAGGGAGACTATGGCTACACCTTC. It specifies CASSLQGDYGYTF.

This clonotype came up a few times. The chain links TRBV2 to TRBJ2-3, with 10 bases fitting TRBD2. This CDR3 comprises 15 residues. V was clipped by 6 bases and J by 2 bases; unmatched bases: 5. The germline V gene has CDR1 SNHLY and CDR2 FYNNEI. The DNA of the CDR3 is TGTGCCAGCAGCGTAGGACTAGCGGACACAGATACGCAGTATTTT. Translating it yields CASSVGLADTDTQYF.

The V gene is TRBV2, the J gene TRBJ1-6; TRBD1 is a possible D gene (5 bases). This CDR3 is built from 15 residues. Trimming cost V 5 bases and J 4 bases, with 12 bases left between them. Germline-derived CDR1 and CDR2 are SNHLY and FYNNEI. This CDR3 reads CASSPRTGYNSPLHF. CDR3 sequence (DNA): TGTGCCAGCAGTCCGCGCACAGGTTATAATTCACCCCTCCACTTT. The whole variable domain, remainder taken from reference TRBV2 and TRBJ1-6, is EPEVTQTPSHQVTQMGQEVILRCVPISNHLYFYWYRQILGQKVEFLVSFYNNEISEKSEIFDDQFSVERPDGSNFTLKIRSTKLEDSAMYFCASSPRTGYNSPLHFGNGTRLTVT.

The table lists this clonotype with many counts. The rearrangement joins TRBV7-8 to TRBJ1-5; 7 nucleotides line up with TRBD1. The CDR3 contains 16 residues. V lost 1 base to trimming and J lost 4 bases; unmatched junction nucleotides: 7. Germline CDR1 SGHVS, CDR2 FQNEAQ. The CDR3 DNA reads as TGTGCCAGCAGCTTAGTCGGGACAGAAAATAATCAGCCCCAGCATTTT. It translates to CASSLVGTENNQPQHF.

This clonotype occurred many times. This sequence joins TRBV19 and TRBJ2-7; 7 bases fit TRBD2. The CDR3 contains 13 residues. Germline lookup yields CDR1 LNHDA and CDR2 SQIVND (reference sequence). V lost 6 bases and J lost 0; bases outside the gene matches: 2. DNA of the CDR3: TGTGCCAGTAGAACTAGCGACTCCTACGAGCAGTACTTC. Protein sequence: CASRTSDSYEQYF.

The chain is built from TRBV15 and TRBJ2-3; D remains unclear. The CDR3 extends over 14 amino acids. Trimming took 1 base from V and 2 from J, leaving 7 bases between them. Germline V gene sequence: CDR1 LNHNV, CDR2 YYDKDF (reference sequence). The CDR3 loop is CATSRAHPTDTQYF. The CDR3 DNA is TGTGCCACCAGCAGAGCCCACCCCACAGATACGCAGTATTTT. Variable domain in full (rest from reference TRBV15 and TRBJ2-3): DAMVIQNPRYQVTQFGKPVTLSCSQTLNHNVMYWYQQKSSQAPKLLFHYYDKDFNNEADTPDNFQSRRPNTSFCFLDIRSPGLGDTAMYLCATSRAHPTDTQYFGPGTRLTVL.

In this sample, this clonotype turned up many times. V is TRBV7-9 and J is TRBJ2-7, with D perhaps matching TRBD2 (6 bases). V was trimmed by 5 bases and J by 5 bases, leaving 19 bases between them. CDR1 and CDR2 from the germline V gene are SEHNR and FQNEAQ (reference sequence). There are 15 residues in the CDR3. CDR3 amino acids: CASSPTGDPRDEQYF. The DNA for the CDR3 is TGTGCCAGCAGCCCCACGGGGGACCCTCGGGACGAGCAGTACTTC.